One sample yielded the 7 T cell receptor beta chains listed below, sequenced in a study of blood T cell repertoires in COVID-19. Using immunoSEQ multiplex PCR, the repertoire was profiled, and TCRdb retains in-frame clones only, with some absent. The sample lists some 180,000 clones, 80% to 90% occurring once. Sequences were obtained from peripheral blood. These receptors originate from a woman aged 70-85 years who had recovered from COVID-19.

This chain uses TRBV7-2 with TRBJ1-2, with D perhaps matching TRBD1 (6 bases). The CDR3 is made up of 16 amino acids. Trimming left V 4 bases short and J 3 bases short, with 18 bases between. Looked up from germline, CDR1 is SGHTA and CDR2 is FQGNSA. CDR3 coding DNA: TGTGCCAGCAGCTCTAGGGGGAGGGCGCGGGACTATGGCTACACCTTC. Protein: CASSSRGRARDYGYTF.

The chain links TRBV30 to TRBJ2-4; TRBD1 might be the D (5 bases). Trimming shortened V by 1 base and J by 3 bases, and 7 bases separated the two germline ends. The germline CDR1 and CDR2 sequences are GTSNPN and SVGIG (reference sequence). The CDR3 contains 13 residues. This CDR3 is CAWSGQNKNIQYF. The CDR3 region has the DNA TGTGCCTGGAGTGGACAGAACAAAAACATTCAGTACTTC.

V gene TRBV28 combines with J gene TRBJ1-2, with D possibly being TRBD1 (5 bases). This CDR3 contains 16 residues. Trimming pared 1 base from V and 2 bases from J, leaving 14 bases between. Germline V gene lookup returns CDR1 MDHEN and CDR2 SYDVKM. The CDR3 DNA is TGTGCCAGCAGTTTATCCCTCGGGGGAACAAACTATGGCTACACCTTC. It specifies CASSLSLGGTNYGYTF.

The rearrangement joins TRBV2 to TRBJ1-2; no clear D. Deletions cut 8 bases from V and 2 bases from J, with 12 bases between. In germline, CDR1 is SNHLY, CDR2 FYNNEI. The CDR3 extends over 13 amino acids. Here the CDR3 reads CASPSGENYGYTF. The CDR3 nucleotides read TGTGCCAGCCCCTCCGGGGAAAACTATGGCTACACCTTC.

The V gene is TRBV13, the J gene TRBJ2-5; D is undetermined. CDR1 is PRHDT, CDR2 FYEKMQ, per germline (reference sequence). Trimming shortened V by 0 bases and J by 3 bases, and 5 bases separated the two germline ends. The CDR3 extends over 13 amino acids. The CDR3 loop is CASSLGPKETQYF. The CDR3 bases are TGTGCCAGCAGCTTAGGGCCTAAAGAGACCCAGTACTTC.

The rearrangement links TRBV6-5 to TRBJ2-3; D might be TRBD2 (5 bases). This CDR3 is built from 16 residues. Germline V gene lookup returns CDR1 MNHEY and CDR2 SVGAGI. The V end was cut by 4 bases, the J end by 4 bases, with 18 bases between. The CDR3 DNA follows: TGTGCCAGCAGTTCCATGGGAGCGCCCGGGCCAGATACGCAGTATTTT. Translated: CASSSMGAPGPDTQYF.

J is TRBJ2-3 and V is TRBV3-1 (or the pseudogene TRBV3-2), with D possibly matching TRBD1 (7 bases). V lost 3 bases, J lost 11 bases, and 21 bases lay in between. CDR1 LGHDT and CDR2 YNNKEL come from the germline V gene (reference sequence). The CDR3 contains 15 residues. The chain's CDR3 is CASSQGQGGYRGQYF. CDR3 bases: TGTGCCAGCAGCCAGGGGCAGGGGGGATACCGGGGGCAGTATTTT.